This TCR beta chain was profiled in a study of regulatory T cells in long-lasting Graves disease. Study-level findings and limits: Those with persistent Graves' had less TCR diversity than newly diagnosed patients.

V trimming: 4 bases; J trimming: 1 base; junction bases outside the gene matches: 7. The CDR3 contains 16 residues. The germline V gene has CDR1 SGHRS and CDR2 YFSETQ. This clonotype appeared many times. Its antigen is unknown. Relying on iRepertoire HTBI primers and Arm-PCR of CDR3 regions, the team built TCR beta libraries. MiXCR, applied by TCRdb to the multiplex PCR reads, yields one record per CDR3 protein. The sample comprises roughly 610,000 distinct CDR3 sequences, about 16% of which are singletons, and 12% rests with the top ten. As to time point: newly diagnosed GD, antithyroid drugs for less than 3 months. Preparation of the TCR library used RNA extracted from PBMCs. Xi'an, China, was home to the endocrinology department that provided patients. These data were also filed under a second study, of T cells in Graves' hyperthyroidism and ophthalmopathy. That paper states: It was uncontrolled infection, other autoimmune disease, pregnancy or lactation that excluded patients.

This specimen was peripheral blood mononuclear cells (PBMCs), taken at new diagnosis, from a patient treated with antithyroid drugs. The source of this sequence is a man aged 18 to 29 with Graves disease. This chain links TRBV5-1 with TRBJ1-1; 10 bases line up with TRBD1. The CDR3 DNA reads TGCGCCAGCAGCCCCTTGACAGGGGGCACGAACACTGAAGCTTTCTTT. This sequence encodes CASSPLTGGTNTEAFF.